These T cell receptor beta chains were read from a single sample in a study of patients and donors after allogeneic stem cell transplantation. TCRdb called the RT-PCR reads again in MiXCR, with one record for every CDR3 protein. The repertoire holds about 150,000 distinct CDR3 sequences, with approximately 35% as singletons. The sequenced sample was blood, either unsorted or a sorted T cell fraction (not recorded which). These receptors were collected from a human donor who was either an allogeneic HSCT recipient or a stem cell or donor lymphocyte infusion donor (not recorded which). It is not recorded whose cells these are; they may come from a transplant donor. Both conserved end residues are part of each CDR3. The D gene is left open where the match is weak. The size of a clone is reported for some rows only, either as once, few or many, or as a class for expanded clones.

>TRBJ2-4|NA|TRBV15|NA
CATSAMGTFAKNIQYF
TGTGCCACCAGCGCTATGGGGACTTTCGCCAAAAACATTCAGTACTTC
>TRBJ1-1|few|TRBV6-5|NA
CASSYLRDTEAFF
TGTGCCAGCAGTTACCTTCGGGACACTGAAGCTTTCTTT
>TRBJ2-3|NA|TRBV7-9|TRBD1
CASSPRDRGQDTQYF
TGTGCCAGCAGCCCGAGGGACAGGGGGCAAGATACGCAGTATTTT
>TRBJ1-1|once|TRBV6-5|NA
CASSYYGRGASEAFF
TGTGCCAGCAGTTACTACGGCAGGGGAGCGAGTGAAGCTTTCTTT
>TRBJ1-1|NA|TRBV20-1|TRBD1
CSASLGTGIRNTEAFF
TGCAGTGCTAGTTTAGGGACAGGGATTAGGAACACTGAAGCTTTCTTT
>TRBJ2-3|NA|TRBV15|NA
CATSRDRNLRGYF
TGTGCCACCAGCAGAGATCGTAACTTAAGAGGGTATTTT
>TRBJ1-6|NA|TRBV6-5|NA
CASSFSTRSSYNSPLHF
TGTGCCAGCAGTTTTTCAACCCGGAGCTCCTATAATTCACCCCTCCACTTT
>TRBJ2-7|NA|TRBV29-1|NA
CSVTGNRHEQYF
TGCAGCGTTACCGGTAACAGACACGAGCAGTACTTC
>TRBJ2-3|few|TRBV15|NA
CATLSPQYF
TGTGCCACCCTGAGCCCGCAGTATTTT
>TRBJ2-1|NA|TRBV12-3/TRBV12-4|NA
CASSFGGPYNEQFF
TGTGCCAGCAGTTTTGGAGGTCCCTACAATGAGCAGTTCTTC
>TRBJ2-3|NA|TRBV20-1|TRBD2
CSASSGGATDTQYF
TGCAGTGCATCTAGCGGGGGGGCCACAGATACGCAGTATTTT
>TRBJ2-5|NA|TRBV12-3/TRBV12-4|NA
CASSFSGEETQYF
TGTGCCAGCAGTTTCTCGGGAGAAGAGACCCAGTACTTC
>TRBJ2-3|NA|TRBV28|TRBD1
CASSPGGFGTDTQYF
TGTGCCAGCAGTCCAGGGGGCTTCGGCACAGATACGCAGTATTTT
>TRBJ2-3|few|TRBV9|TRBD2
CASSVVPVSGGPTDTQYF
TGTGCCAGCAGCGTAGTCCCAGTTAGCGGGGGCCCCACAGATACGCAGTATTTT
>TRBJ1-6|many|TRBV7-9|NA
CASSAGNSPLHF
TGTGCCAGCAGCGCGGGTAATTCACCCCTCCACTTT
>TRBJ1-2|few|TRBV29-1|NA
CSVEEENYGYTF
TGCAGCGTTGAGGAGGAAAACTATGGCTACACCTTC
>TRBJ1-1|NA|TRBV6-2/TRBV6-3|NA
CASSYRALNTEAFF
TGTGCCAGCAGTTACAGGGCGCTGAACACTGAAGCTTTCTTT
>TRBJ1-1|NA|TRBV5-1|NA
CASSLTGGATEAFF
TGCGCCAGCAGCTTGACCGGAGGGGCCACTGAAGCTTTCTTT
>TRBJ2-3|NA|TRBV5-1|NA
CASSPGTSTDTQYF
TGCGCCAGCAGCCCCGGAACTAGCACAGATACGCAGTATTTT
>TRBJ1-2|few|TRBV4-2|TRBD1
CASSQDPGQANYGYTF
TGTGCCAGCAGCCAAGATCCGGGACAGGCTAACTATGGCTACACCTTC
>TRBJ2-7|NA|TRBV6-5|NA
CASRRVTESYEQYF
TGTGCCAGCAGACGGGTGACAGAGTCCTACGAGCAGTACTTC
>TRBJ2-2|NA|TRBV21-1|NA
CASSKEENTGELFF
TGTGCCAGCAGCAAAGAGGAGAACACCGGGGAGCTGTTTTTT
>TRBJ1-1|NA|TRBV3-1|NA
CASSPQPMNTEAFF
TGTGCCAGCAGCCCTCAACCGATGAACACTGAAGCTTTCTTT
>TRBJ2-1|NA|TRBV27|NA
CASSWETSYNEQFF
TGTGCCAGCAGTTGGGAGACTTCCTACAATGAGCAGTTCTTC
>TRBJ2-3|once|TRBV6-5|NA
CASSYSPDGTSTDTQYF
TGTGCCAGCAGTTATTCGCCAGACGGGACTAGCACAGATACGCAGTATTTT
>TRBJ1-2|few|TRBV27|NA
CASSLNRVGYGYTF
TGTGCCAGCAGTTTAAACAGGGTGGGCTATGGCTACACCTTC
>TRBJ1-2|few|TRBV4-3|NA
CASSQERGVLFGGYTF
TGCGCCAGCAGCCAAGAGAGGGGGGTCCTCTTCGGTGGCTACACCTTC
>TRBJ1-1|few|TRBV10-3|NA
CAIGGTSGKSTEAFF
TGTGCCATCGGTGGAACCTCCGGCAAGAGCACTGAAGCTTTCTTT
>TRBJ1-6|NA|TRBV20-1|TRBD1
CSARDRGGPGNSPLHF
TGCAGTGCTAGAGACCGAGGGGGCCCGGGAAATTCACCCCTCCACTTT
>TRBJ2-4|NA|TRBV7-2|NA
CASSSRSPSEAAKNIQYF
TGTGCCAGCAGCTCCCGCTCCCCATCCGAGGCAGCCAAAAACATTCAGTACTTC
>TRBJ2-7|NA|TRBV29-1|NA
CSVVRGSAYEQYF
TGCAGCGTTGTCCGCGGGTCTGCCTACGAGCAGTACTTC
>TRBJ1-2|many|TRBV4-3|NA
CASSQGRVNYGYTF
TGCGCCAGCAGCCAAGGAAGGGTTAACTATGGCTACACCTTC
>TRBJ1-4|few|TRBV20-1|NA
CSAVPTLQRQKLFF
TGCAGTGCCGTACCGACTCTCCAGAGGCAAAAACTGTTTTTT
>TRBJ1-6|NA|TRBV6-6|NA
CASSYSRAASNSPLHF
TGTGCCAGCAGTTACTCGCGGGCCGCCTCAAATTCACCCCTCCACTTT
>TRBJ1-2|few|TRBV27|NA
CASSLSSLGSSRGYTF
TGTGCCAGCAGTTTATCGAGCTTGGGGTCCTCCAGAGGCTACACCTTC
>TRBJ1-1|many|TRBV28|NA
CASSLLGDTEAFF
TGTGCCAGCAGTTTGTTAGGGGACACTGAAGCTTTCTTT
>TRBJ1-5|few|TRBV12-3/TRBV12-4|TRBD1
CASSPDTGGNQPQHF
TGTGCCAGCAGTCCCGATACAGGGGGCAATCAGCCCCAGCATTTT
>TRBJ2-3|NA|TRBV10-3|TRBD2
CAISESLSRGGWTDTQYF
TGTGCCATCAGTGAGTCCCTCTCTCGCGGGGGGTGGACAGATACGCAGTATTTT
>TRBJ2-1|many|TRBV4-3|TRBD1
CASSQDYGTGALRSSYNEQFF
TGCGCCAGCAGCCAAGATTACGGGACAGGGGCCCTTCGAAGCTCCTACAATGAGCAGTTCTTC
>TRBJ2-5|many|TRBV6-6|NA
CASAAQETQYF
TGTGCCAGCGCGGCCCAAGAGACCCAGTACTTC
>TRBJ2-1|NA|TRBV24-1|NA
CATSDLSTGTYNEQFF
TGTGCCACCAGTGATCTATCGACGGGGACCTACAATGAGCAGTTCTTC
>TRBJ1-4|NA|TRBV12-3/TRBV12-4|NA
CASSYGQLNEKLFF
TGTGCCAGCAGCTACGGACAGCTTAATGAAAAACTGTTTTTT
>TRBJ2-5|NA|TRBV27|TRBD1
CASRRGTGIETQYF
TGTGCCAGCAGGAGGGGGACAGGGATAGAGACCCAGTACTTC
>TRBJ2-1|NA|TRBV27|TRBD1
CASSSGRGQQFF
TGTGCCAGCAGTTCTGGCAGGGGGCAGCAGTTCTTC
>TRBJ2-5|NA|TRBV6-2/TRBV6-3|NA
CASTTSETQYF
TGTGCCAGCACCACCTCTGAGACCCAGTACTTC
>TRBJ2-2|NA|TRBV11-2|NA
CASSDQTNNGGYTGELFF
TGTGCCAGCAGCGACCAAACCAACAACGGGGGATACACCGGGGAGCTGTTTTTT
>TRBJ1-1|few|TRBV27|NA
CASSRPGRVNTEAFF
TGTGCCAGCAGCCGCCCAGGGAGGGTGAACACTGAAGCTTTCTTT
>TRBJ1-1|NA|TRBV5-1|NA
CASSSEMNTEAFF
TGCGCCAGCAGCTCGGAAATGAACACTGAAGCTTTCTTT
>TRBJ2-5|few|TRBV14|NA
CASSHIEVPLETQYF
TGTGCCAGCAGCCACATCGAGGTACCCCTAGAGACCCAGTACTTC
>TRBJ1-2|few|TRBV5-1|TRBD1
CASSLVTGGDYGYTF
TGCGCCAGCAGCTTGGTAACAGGGGGCGACTATGGCTACACCTTC
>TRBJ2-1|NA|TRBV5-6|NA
CASSLRYISDEQFF
TGTGCCAGCAGCTTGCGGTACATTAGCGATGAGCAGTTCTTC
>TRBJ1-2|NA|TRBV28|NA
CASSPPFPYGYTF
TGTGCCAGCAGTCCCCCTTTTCCCTATGGCTACACCTTC
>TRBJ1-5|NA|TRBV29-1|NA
CSVAGGSNQPQHF
TGCAGCGTTGCCGGGGGGAGCAATCAGCCCCAGCATTTT
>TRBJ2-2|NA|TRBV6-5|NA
CASRAQGSGELFF
TGTGCCAGCAGGGCTCAGGGGAGCGGGGAGCTGTTTTTT
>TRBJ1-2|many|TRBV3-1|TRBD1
CASSFWTGNYGYTF
TGTGCCAGCAGCTTTTGGACAGGGAATTATGGCTACACCTTC
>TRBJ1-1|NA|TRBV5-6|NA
CASNGQTEHTEAFF
TGTGCCAGCAACGGGCAAACCGAGCACACTGAAGCTTTCTTT
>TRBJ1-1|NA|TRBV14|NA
CASSRSTGTEAFF
TGTGCCAGCAGCCGCTCCACTGGCACTGAAGCTTTCTTT
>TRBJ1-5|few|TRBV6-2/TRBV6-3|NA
CASRFRGWRDQPQHF
TGTGCCAGCAGATTCCGGGGGTGGCGAGATCAGCCCCAGCATTTT
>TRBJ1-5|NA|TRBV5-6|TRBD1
CASSLSGGGPNQPQHF
TGTGCCAGCAGCCTGTCAGGGGGGGGCCCCAATCAGCCCCAGCATTTT